This T cell receptor beta chain was recovered during a study of blood T cells in healthy people across ages. Per individual sample, total RNA of at least 5.5 micrograms was extracted. The CDR3 runs 13 residues. V was cut by 4 bases and J by 6 bases, with 10 bases left in between. Germline-derived CDR1 and CDR2 are SGDLS and YYNGEE. Primers used in a second PCR of roughly 7 to 12 cycles were a sample-barcoded 5' primer and a J-beta primer mix. Template switching added a 12-random-nucleotide identifier to every cDNA molecule. There were at least 2.5 million CDR3-containing paired-end reads obtained from each sample. A single record per CDR3 protein comes from TCRdb applying MiXCR to the 5' RACE reads. In the table there are around 870,000 distinct CDR3 sequences, less than 35% of which are singletons.

This clonotype originated in a woman over 75 in good health. The chain joins TRBV9 to TRBJ2-2; D not resolved. The specimen was blood. The chain's CDR3 is CASSTRRSGELFF. The CDR3 DNA reads as TGTGCCAGCAGCACAAGGAGATCCGGGGAGCTGTTTTTT.